The 18 T cell receptor beta chains given below trace back to one sample, sequenced in a study of T cells expressing NK-cell markers. Reanalyzing the 5' RACE reads, TCRdb keeps one entry per CDR3 protein, without DNA. The sample data list roughly 420,000 distinct CDR3 sequences. The sample taken for sequencing was blood T cells: a sorted CD56 or NKG2C T cell subset, CD4+ or CD8+ T cells, or bulk PBMC T cells (not recorded which). The receptor source for this set is a woman between 18 and 69 years old in good health.

The genes are TRBV7-2 and TRBJ2-7. Looked up from germline, CDR1 is SGHTA and CDR2 is FQGNSA. This CDR3 is built from 13 residues. The CDR3 region is CASSLASYYEQYF.

The chain employs TRBV20-1 and TRBJ2-5. Germline V gene lookup returns CDR1 DFQATT and CDR2 SNEGSKA (reference sequence). CDR3 length: 12 residues. CDR3 sequence: CSAPWQGETQYF.

The CDR3 loop reads CASGRDSNSPLHF. The chain employs TRBV7-6 and TRBJ1-6; absent DNA, TCRdb's TRBD1 call cannot be checked. Germline V gives CDR1 SGHVS, CDR2 FNYEAQ. This CDR3 spans 13 amino acids.

This chain links TRBV12-3 or TRBV12-4 with TRBJ1-1. This CDR3 spans 14 amino acids. CDR3 sequence: CASSHPAGNTEAFF.

The rearrangement joins TRBV11-3 to TRBJ2-3; the D gene TCRdb calls, TRBD1, cannot be checked with no DNA. There are 15 residues in the CDR3. CDR1 SGHNT and CDR2 YENEEA come from the germline V gene. The CDR3 protein is CASSLDSQGPDTQYF.

V gene TRBV6-2 or TRBV6-3 combines with J gene TRBJ1-1. This CDR3 spans 14 amino acids. The V gene's germline CDR1 is MNHEY and CDR2 SVGEGT. The CDR3 reads CASRGIITNTEAFF.

This chain links TRBV20-1 with TRBJ1-2; the D call of TRBD1 rests on TCRdb alone, since no DNA is present to check it. The CDR3 has 14 residues. Germline CDR1 reads DFQATT; CDR2 reads SNEGSKA (reference sequence). This chain's CDR3 is CSAWTGNQGYGYTF.

The chain recombines TRBV4-3 with TRBJ1-1. Germline V gene sequence: CDR1 LGHNA, CDR2 YSLEER. The CDR3 is made up of 13 amino acids. CDR3 in amino acids: CASSQDMGVEAFF.

The rearrangement links TRBV7-2 to TRBJ1-3. CDR3 length: 15 residues. CDR1 and CDR2 (germline): SGHTA, FQGNSA. The CDR3 is CASSGVMYSGNTIYF.

The rearrangement links TRBV5-1 to TRBJ2-2. Germline CDR1 is SGHRS and CDR2 is YFSETQ. The CDR3 is 15 residues long. CDR3 protein: CASSLVGSNTGELFF.

This rearrangement joins TRBV10-3 to TRBJ2-7; TCRdb's D call, TRBD2, is unchecked because there is no DNA. The CDR3 covers 15 residues. The germline gives CDR1 ENHRY, CDR2 SYGVKD. The CDR3: CAISEEPGPPSEQYF.

The chain carries TRBV12-3 or TRBV12-4 and TRBJ2-7. The CDR3 length is 13 residues. The CDR3 sequence is CASSSVGSYEQYF.

The chain couples TRBV20-1 to TRBJ1-1. This CDR3 comprises 16 residues. Looked up from germline, CDR1 is DFQATT and CDR2 is SNEGSKA (reference sequence). The CDR3 loop reads CSARMIGTLGNTEAFF.

The chain couples TRBV7-9 to TRBJ2-5. The germline CDR1 and CDR2 sequences are SEHNR and FQNEAQ (reference sequence). The CDR3 is made up of 15 amino acids. The CDR3 spells CASSRVLGLQETQYF.

The V and J genes are TRBV12-3 or TRBV12-4 and TRBJ1-2. CDR3 length: 11 residues. The CDR3 here is CASSSAYGYTF.

The V and J genes are TRBV5-1 and TRBJ2-2. Looked up from germline, CDR1 is SGHRS and CDR2 is YFSETQ. There are 16 residues in the CDR3. CDR3 sequence reads: CASSWPSGANTGELFF. Variable domain in full (rest from reference TRBV5-1 and TRBJ2-2): KAGVTQTPRYLIKTRGQQVTLSCSPISGHRSVSWYQQTPGQGLQFLFEYFSETQRNKGNFPGRFSGRQFSNSRSEMNVSTLELGDSALYLCASSWPSGANTGELFFGEGSRLTVL.

The rearrangement uses TRBV29-1 and TRBJ2-2; the D call from TCRdb, TRBD1, cannot be confirmed without DNA. Germline-derived CDR1 and CDR2 are SQVTM and ANQGSEA. The CDR3 contains 14 residues. This CDR3 is CSVFKGPNTGELFF.

V usage is TRBV5-1 and J usage is TRBJ1-1; the D call of TRBD1 rests on TCRdb alone, since no DNA is present to check it. The CDR3 contains 13 residues. CDR1 and CDR2 from the germline V gene are SGHRS and YFSETQ. This CDR3 is CASSSRRNTEAFF.